A single sample gave rise to the 30 T cell receptor beta chains below, sequenced in a study of blood T cell repertoires in COVID-19. Sequenced by immunoSEQ multiplex PCR; TCRdb stores in-frame clones only, minus some. In the table there are roughly 250,000 clones, approximately 85% of which are singletons. The sequenced sample consisted of PBMCs or T cells enriched from blood (not recorded which). The source of these receptors is a woman aged 25 to 39 who had recovered from COVID-19.

This chain uses TRBV7-6 with TRBJ2-1, with a tentative D call TRBD2 (6 bases). The CDR3 is made up of 17 amino acids. The ends were cut back, 1 base at V and 8 bases at J, with 21 bases in the middle. The germline V gene encodes CDR1 SGHVS and CDR2 FNYEAQ. The chain's CDR3 is CASSLEAEGTPGDEQFF. CDR3 nucleotides: TGTGCCAGCAGCTTAGAGGCGGAGGGGACTCCCGGGGATGAGCAGTTCTTC.

The chain recombines TRBV10-2 with TRBJ1-4; weak D call: TRBD1 (6 bases). V dropped 8 bases and J dropped 8 bases, with 12 bases sitting between them. The CDR3 has 12 amino acids. Germline V gene sequence: CDR1 WSHSY, CDR2 SAAADI. The CDR3 here is CASGETGEKLFF. The CDR3 nucleotides read TGCGCCAGCGGGGAAACAGGGGAAAAACTGTTTTTT.

The chain recombines TRBV30 with TRBJ1-5; 10 positions match TRBD1. The germline V gene has CDR1 GTSNPN and CDR2 SVGIG (reference sequence). V was pared by 1 base and J by 6 bases, with 9 bases of the junction left unmatched. There are 16 residues in the CDR3. The chain's CDR3 is CAWSDGTGALSQPQHF. CDR3 sequence (DNA): TGTGCCTGGAGTGACGGGACAGGGGCGTTATCTCAGCCCCAGCATTTT. The full variable domain, rest sourced from reference TRBV30 and TRBJ1-5, is SQTIHQWPATLVQPVGSPLSLECTVEGTSNPNLYWYRQAAGRGLQLLFYSVGIGQISSEVPQNLSASRPQDRQFILSSKKLLLSDSGFYLCAWSDGTGALSQPQHFGDGTRLSIL.

The rearrangement links TRBV5-1 to TRBJ2-6; TRBD1 matches 8 bases. Germline CDR1 and CDR2: SGHRS and YFSETQ. Germline trimming cut 7 bases from V and 0 bases from J; bases unmatched to any gene: 6. The CDR3 is 16 residues long. CDR3 sequence: CASRTGWASGANVLTF. The DNA for the CDR3 is TGCGCCAGCCGGACAGGGTGGGCCTCTGGGGCCAACGTCCTGACTTTC.

This chain links TRBV2 with TRBJ2-6; TRBD1 aligns across 9 bases. Per germline, CDR1 SNHLY and CDR2 FYNNEI. The J segment lost 0 bases and the V segment lost 5 bases, leaving 11 bases of the junction unmatched. The CDR3 covers 19 residues. Here the CDR3 reads CASSTPGGQGLSGANVLTF. CDR3 in DNA: TGTGCCAGCAGTACCCCGGGGGGACAGGGACTCTCTGGGGCCAACGTCCTGACTTTC.

V and J are TRBV5-5 and TRBJ2-2; D unclear. The CDR3 is made up of 12 amino acids. V was pared by 4 bases and J by 2 bases, with 3 bases between. Germline V gene data show CDR1 as SGHKS and CDR2 as YYEKEE (reference sequence). The CDR3 reads CASSPNTGELFF. The CDR3 coding sequence is TGTGCCAGCAGCCCAAACACCGGGGAGCTGTTTTTT.

The table lists this clone with a few counts. This rearrangement joins TRBV27 to TRBJ2-1, with TRBD2 identical over 9 bases. Unmatched junction bases numbered 9, after V lost 5 bases and J lost 4 bases. CDR3 length: 16 amino acids. Germline CDR1 MNHEY, CDR2 SMNVEV (reference sequence). In nucleotides, the CDR3 is TGTGCCAGCAGTGCCCCGACTAGCGGAATATACAATGAGCAGTTCTTC. It is translated as CASSAPTSGIYNEQFF.

CDR3 sequence reads: CASSYLAVDTQYF. CDR3 in DNA: TGTGCCAGCAGTTACCTAGCGGTGGATACGCAGTATTTT. This chain joins TRBV6-6 and TRBJ2-3; 7 positions agree with TRBD2. The CDR3 has 13 residues. With 2 bases clipped from V and 6 bases from J, the junction kept 2 bases outside the gene matches. CDR1 is MNHNY and CDR2 is SVGAGI in the germline V gene (reference sequence).

This clone appeared a few times. The chain couples TRBV2 to TRBJ1-5; D not resolved. Trimming removed 0 bases at V and 5 bases at J, with 32 bases between. Per the germline V gene, CDR1 is SNHLY and CDR2 is FYNNEI. The CDR3 is made up of 22 amino acids. CDR3 region: CASSEAGTRTMTRGEHDQPQHF. The CDR3 region has the DNA TGTGCCAGCAGTGAAGCGGGAACTCGTACTATGACTCGGGGAGAGCACGATCAGCCCCAGCATTTT. Supplemented by reference TRBV2 and TRBJ1-5, the full variable domain reads EPEVTQTPSHQVTQMGQEVILRCVPISNHLYFYWYRQILGQKVEFLVSFYNNEISEKSEIFDDQFSVERPDGSNFTLKIRSTKLEDSAMYFCASSEAGTRTMTRGEHDQPQHFGDGTRLSIL.

This chain uses TRBV30 with TRBJ2-1; 8 bases map to TRBD2. The CDR3 loop spans 15 amino acids. V was clipped by 3 bases and J by 7 bases; unmatched bases: 11. Germline-derived CDR1 and CDR2 are GTSNPN and SVGIG (reference sequence). CDR3 coding DNA: TGTGCCTGGAGAGGGAGGCGGGGGGTTTGGAATGAGCAGTTCTTC. Translation gives CAWRGRRGVWNEQFF.

This sequence joins TRBV28 and TRBJ1-6; D not certain. CDR1 is MDHEN and CDR2 is SYDVKM in the germline V gene. CDR3 length: 17 residues. V lost 4 bases and J 3 bases, leaving 16 bases between the germline ends. CDR3 nucleotide sequence: TGTGCCAGCAGTTCGGAGAGCGGAGATTTCTATAATTCACCCCTCCACTTT. Protein sequence: CASSSESGDFYNSPLHF.

This clone was detected only once. This chain links TRBV11-2 with TRBJ2-4, with 7 bases matching TRBD2. The trim removed 5 bases at V and 0 bases at J, leaving 16 bases unmatched. This CDR3 is 19 amino acids long. CDR1 is SGHAT and CDR2 is FQNNGV in the germline V gene. The CDR3 sequence is CASSPEVGRPSIAKNIQYF. The CDR3 nucleotides are TGTGCCAGCAGCCCAGAGGTCGGGAGGCCCTCCATAGCCAAAAACATTCAGTACTTC.

This rearrangement joins TRBV9 to TRBJ2-7, with 8 positions matching TRBD1. In germline, CDR1 is SGDLS, CDR2 YYNGEE. J gave up 5 bases and V 5 bases, and 9 bases lay outside the gene matches. The CDR3 runs to 14 residues. This chain's CDR3 is CASSRGQGKDEQYF. CDR3 nucleotide sequence: TGTGCCAGCAGTCGAGGACAGGGAAAGGACGAGCAGTACTTC.

The chain is built from TRBV10-3 and TRBJ2-1, with TRBD1 matching over 7 bases. The CDR3 has 11 amino acids. The germline V gene encodes CDR1 ENHRY and CDR2 SYGVKD. Trimming removed 11 bases from V and 8 bases from J; junction bases left unmatched: 6. This chain's CDR3 is CALGTVDEQFF. The CDR3 DNA reads as TGTGCCCTCGGGACAGTCGATGAGCAGTTCTTC.

The chain employs TRBV9 and TRBJ1-4; tentatively, D is TRBD1 (6 bases). The CDR3 consists of 16 residues. V was trimmed by 0 bases and J by 8 bases, leaving 17 bases between them. CDR1 is SGDLS and CDR2 is YYNGEE in the germline V gene. This CDR3 reads CASSVDVGGAGEKLFF. The CDR3, as DNA: TGTGCCAGCAGCGTAGATGTTGGGGGCGCCGGCGAAAAACTGTTTTTT.

V is TRBV30 and J is TRBJ1-2, with 7 positions matching TRBD1. With V trimmed by 1 base and J by 5 bases, 4 bases remained unmatched. The CDR3 is 13 residues long. From germline, CDR1 is GTSNPN and CDR2 SVGIG (reference sequence). The CDR3 reads CAWSAWTGYGYTF. As DNA, the CDR3 is TGTGCCTGGAGTGCCTGGACAGGTTATGGCTACACCTTC.

The rearrangement uses TRBV18 and TRBJ1-1; TRBD1 is a possible D gene (5 bases). With 6 bases removed from V and 5 bases from J, the gap between germline ends came to 16 bases. Germline V gene sequence: CDR1 KGHSH, CDR2 LQKENI. The CDR3 loop spans 14 amino acids. The CDR3 DNA reads TGTGCCAGCTCCTTAGCGGGGGAAAGAACTGAAGCTTTCTTT. It specifies CASSLAGERTEAFF.

This clone appeared a single time. The chain is built from TRBV10-3 and TRBJ2-5; tentatively, D is TRBD1 (6 bases). V dropped 6 bases and J dropped 3 bases, with 20 bases sitting between them. The V gene's germline CDR1 is ENHRY and CDR2 SYGVKD. The CDR3 consists of 16 residues. CDR3 coding DNA: TGTGCCATCAGCATCAACCCGGGACAATTTAAAGAGACCCAGTACTTC. Translating it yields CAISINPGQFKETQYF.

This clone appeared a few times. V and J are TRBV11-3 and TRBJ1-4; D may be TRBD1 (5 bases). There are 15 residues in the CDR3. V dropped 7 bases and J dropped 2 bases, with 14 bases sitting between them. CDR1 and CDR2 from the germline V gene are SGHNT and YENEEA. CDR3: CASTPRRGTNEKLFF. In DNA form, the CDR3 reads TGTGCCAGCACCCCGCGGAGGGGCACTAATGAAAAACTGTTTTTT.

The genes are TRBV27 and TRBJ2-1; TRBD2 might be the D (6 bases). CDR3 length: 15 residues. V lost 8 bases, J lost 0 bases, and 14 bases lay in between. From germline, CDR1 is MNHEY and CDR2 SMNVEV (reference sequence). CDR3: CASGTGLISYNEQFF. CDR3 coding DNA: TGTGCCAGCGGAACGGGACTGATCTCCTACAATGAGCAGTTCTTC.

This chain uses TRBV12-3 or TRBV12-4 with TRBJ2-3; TRBD2 is a possible D gene (5 bases). CDR3 length equals 13 residues. V was trimmed by 3 bases and J by 4 bases, leaving 8 bases between them. CDR3 in amino acids: CASSLWEPDTQYF. The CDR3 nucleotides read TGTGCCAGCAGTTTGTGGGAGCCAGATACGCAGTATTTT.

The chain combines TRBV10-1 with TRBJ1-4; D is undetermined. Germline V CDR1 and CDR2: WNHNN, SYGVQD (reference sequence). Trimming pared 2 bases from V and 7 bases from J, leaving 11 bases between. This CDR3 contains 14 residues. The CDR3 coding sequence is TGCGCCAGCAGTGAGGGGAGCTACGCTGAAAAACTGTTTTTT. Encoded protein: CASSEGSYAEKLFF.

The chain links TRBV19 to TRBJ1-1; possibly TRBD1 for D (6 bases). Germline V gene lookup returns CDR1 LNHDA and CDR2 SQIVND (reference sequence). This CDR3 is 14 amino acids long. The V and J ends lost 6 bases and 1 base respectively, with 12 bases between them. The CDR3 nucleotides are TGTGCCAGTAGCCCACCGACAGGGAACACTGAAGCTTTCTTT. Encoded protein: CASSPPTGNTEAFF. Looking up the rest from reference TRBV19 and TRBJ1-1 gives the full variable domain: DGGITQSPKYLFRKEGQNVTLSCEQNLNHDAMYWYRQDPGQGLRLIYYSQIVNDFQKGDIAEGYSVSREKKESFPLTVTSAQKNPTAFYLCASSPPTGNTEAFFGQGTRLTVV.

V and J are TRBV4-2 and TRBJ2-1, with D possibly being TRBD1 (6 bases). Germline values: CDR1 LGHNA, CDR2 YNFKEQ. The CDR3 has 16 residues. Trimming removed 0 bases from V and 10 bases from J, with 19 bases in between. CDR3 in DNA: TGTGCCAGCAGCCAAGAGCAGGGGATCCCGTCTGCGGAGCAGTTCTTC. Residues: CASSQEQGIPSAEQFF.

The chain uses TRBV5-6 and TRBJ1-2; 9 bases are a match to TRBD1. CDR3 length: 16 residues. Germline V gene sequence: CDR1 SGHDT, CDR2 YYEEEE. Losses at the gene ends were 4 bases for V and 4 bases for J; bases not matched to a gene: 11. CDR3 DNA: TGTGCCAGCAGCACCGGACAGGGGCGAAAGGGCTATGGCTACACCTTC. Amino acids: CASSTGQGRKGYGYTF.

This chain joins TRBV5-4 and TRBJ2-3; TRBD2 aligns across 15 bases. The CDR3 runs 16 residues. V was clipped by 4 bases and J by 4 bases; unmatched bases: 4. Germline V gene sequence: CDR1 SGHNT, CDR2 YYREEE (reference sequence). Written as DNA, the CDR3 is TGTGCCAGCAGCAAGGGACTAGCGGGAGGTGCAGATACGCAGTATTTT. It is translated as CASSKGLAGGADTQYF.

V usage is TRBV3-1 (or the pseudogene TRBV3-2) and J usage is TRBJ2-2; 10 bases match TRBD2. V gave up 0 bases and J gave up 7 bases; unmatched junction bases: 8. The CDR3 has 17 amino acids. Germline CDR1 LGHDT, CDR2 YNNKEL (reference sequence). This chain's CDR3 is CASSQDLLAGAIGELFF. CDR3 DNA sequence: TGTGCCAGCAGCCAAGATCTGCTAGCGGGAGCCATCGGGGAGCTGTTTTTT.

The rearrangement uses TRBV19 and TRBJ1-2; D call uncertain. V was trimmed by 4 bases and J by 4 bases, leaving 13 bases between them. CDR1 and CDR2 from the germline V gene are LNHDA and SQIVND (reference sequence). This CDR3 region has 14 residues. CDR3 sequence reads: CASSTQQRTYGYTF. The CDR3 region has the DNA TGTGCCAGTAGTACTCAACAGCGGACCTATGGCTACACCTTC.

J is TRBJ1-3 and V is TRBV11-2; D uncertain. Germline V lookup: CDR1 SGHAT, CDR2 FQNNGV. CDR3 length equals 16 residues. V was clipped by 0 bases and J by 7 bases, with 16 bases between them. CDR3 nucleotide sequence: TGTGCCAGCAGCTTAGAAGGAGCATTCCGTCGGAACACCATATATTTT. This gives the protein CASSLEGAFRRNTIYF.

The DNA of the CDR3 is TGTGCCAGCAGCTTGGCCGGGTCGGAGGAAAAACTGTTTTTT. Protein sequence: CASSLAGSEEKLFF. The chain is built from TRBV5-4 and TRBJ1-4; D is unresolved. Per germline, CDR1 SGHNT and CDR2 YYREEE (reference sequence). Trimming removed 0 bases at V and 8 bases at J, with 11 bases between. This CDR3 has 14 amino acids.